This TCR beta chain appears in the sequencing data of a study of OX40 agonist ivuxolimab in advanced cancers. General study results and limits: Also showing low normalized T-cell clonal expansion were some of the nonresponders. Relative to CD4+ cells, CD8+ T cells on average had more expanded clones. At 0.1-3.0 mg/kg, partial responders had clonal expansion among the lowest observed.

With respect to this clone: Its antigen remains unidentified.

Sampling of blood occurred at baseline, cycle 4 day 1, and cycle 7 day 1. Sequenced by immunoSEQ multiplex PCR; TCRdb stores in-frame clones only, minus some. This repertoire shows some 30,000 clones, 80% to 90% found once; its top ten account for roughly 30%. This CDR3 contains 12 residues. Germline V gives CDR1 MNHEY, CDR2 SMNVEV (reference sequence). V lost 6 bases and J 2 bases, leaving 6 bases between the germline ends. This material consisted of CD4+ or CD8+ T cells sorted from blood, taken in a trial of the OX40 agonist ivuxolimab. The V call is TRBV27, the J call TRBJ2-3; unclear D gene. The TCR originated in an adult with an advanced solid tumor such as melanoma, head and neck, liver or kidney cancer. CDR3 sequence: CASSPPTDTQYF. CDR3 in DNA: TGTGCCAGCAGCCCCCCCACAGATACGCAGTATTTT.